The 5 T cell receptor beta chains below come from one sample, sequenced in a study of shared clonotypes between healthy human individuals. The repertoire was sequenced with immunoSEQ multiplex PCR; TCRdb's copy has only in-frame clones and lacks some. The table shows roughly 1,000,000 clones, with around 82% occurring only once. The sequencing input was memory CD4+ T cells from PBMCs. Subset: CD45RA-negative fraction. The receptors shown here come from a man between 18 and 29 years old in good health. Some clones in this sample may be carry-over from other donors' samples.

The rearrangement joins TRBV5-1 to TRBJ2-3, with D maybe TRBD2 (6 bases). This CDR3 has 13 residues. The V gene's germline CDR1 is SGHRS and CDR2 YFSETQ. V lost 5 bases and J lost 5, with 12 bases in between. The CDR3 sequence is CASRTVGGDTQYF. In DNA form, the CDR3 reads TGCGCCAGCAGGACAGTGGGGGGAGATACGCAGTATTTT.

This clone appeared a few times. The sample holds other DNA sequences that translate to the same CDR3. The chain recombines TRBV28 with TRBJ1-1; D remains unclear. CDR3 length: 12 amino acids. The ends were cut back, 2 bases at V and 1 base at J, with 2 bases in the middle. Germline V CDR1 and CDR2: MDHEN, SYDVKM. CDR3 protein: CASSLQNTEAFF. CDR3 DNA sequence: TGTGCCAGCAGTTTACAGAACACTGAAGCTTTCTTT.

The chain links TRBV5-8 to TRBJ1-1, with a possible D match to TRBD1 (5 bases). The germline V gene encodes CDR1 SGHTS and CDR2 YDEGEE. The CDR3 totals 15 residues. V was pared by 4 bases and J by 0 bases, with 13 bases between. DNA for the CDR3: TGTGCCAGCAGCCCCTGGCAGGGAATGAACACTGAAGCTTTCTTT. Its protein product is CASSPWQGMNTEAFF. The entire variable domain, with the rest obtained from reference TRBV5-8 and TRBJ1-1, is as follows: EAGVTQSPTHLIKTRGQQATLRCSPISGHTSVYWYQQALGLGLQFLLWYDEGEERNRGNFPPRFSGRQFPNYSSELNVNALELEDSALYLCASSPWQGMNTEAFFGQGTRLTVV.

The chain employs TRBV27 and TRBJ2-5; D unresolved. The germline CDR1 and CDR2 sequences are MNHEY and SMNVEV (reference sequence). The V gene lost 4 bases and the J gene lost 7 bases, with 19 bases spanning the gap. The CDR3 runs to 15 residues. Here the CDR3 reads CASSSPGLATGTQYF. CDR3 DNA sequence: TGTGCCAGCAGTTCCCCGGGCCTCGCAACTGGGACCCAGTACTTC.

The rearrangement uses TRBV27 and TRBJ2-7; D is uncertain. There are 15 residues in the CDR3. Trimming removed 2 bases from V and 0 bases from J, with 11 bases in between. CDR1 MNHEY and CDR2 SMNVEV come from the germline V gene (reference sequence). The CDR3 nucleotides read TGTGCCAGCAGTTTACGACCCCAGAGCTCCTACGAGCAGTACTTC. Translation: CASSLRPQSSYEQYF.